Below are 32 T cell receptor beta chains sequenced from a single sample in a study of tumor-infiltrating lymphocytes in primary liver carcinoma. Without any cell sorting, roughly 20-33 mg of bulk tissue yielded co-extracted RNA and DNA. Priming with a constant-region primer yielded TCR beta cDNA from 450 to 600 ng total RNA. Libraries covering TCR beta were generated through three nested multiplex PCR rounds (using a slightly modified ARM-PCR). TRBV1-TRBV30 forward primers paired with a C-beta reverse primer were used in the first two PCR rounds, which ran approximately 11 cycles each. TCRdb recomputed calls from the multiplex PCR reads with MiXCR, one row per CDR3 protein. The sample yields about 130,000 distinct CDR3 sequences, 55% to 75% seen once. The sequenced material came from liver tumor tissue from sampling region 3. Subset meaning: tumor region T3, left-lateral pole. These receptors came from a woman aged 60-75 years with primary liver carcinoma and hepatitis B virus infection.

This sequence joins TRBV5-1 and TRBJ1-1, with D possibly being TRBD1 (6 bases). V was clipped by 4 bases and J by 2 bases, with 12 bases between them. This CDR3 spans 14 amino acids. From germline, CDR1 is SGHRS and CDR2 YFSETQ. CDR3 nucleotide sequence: TGCGCCAGCAGCGAGGGGGGACTCAACACTGAAGCTTTCTTT. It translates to CASSEGGLNTEAFF. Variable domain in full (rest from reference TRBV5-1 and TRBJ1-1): KAGVTQTPRYLIKTRGQQVTLSCSPISGHRSVSWYQQTPGQGLQFLFEYFSETQRNKGNFPGRFSGRQFSNSRSEMNVSTLELGDSALYLCASSEGGLNTEAFFGQGTRLTVV.

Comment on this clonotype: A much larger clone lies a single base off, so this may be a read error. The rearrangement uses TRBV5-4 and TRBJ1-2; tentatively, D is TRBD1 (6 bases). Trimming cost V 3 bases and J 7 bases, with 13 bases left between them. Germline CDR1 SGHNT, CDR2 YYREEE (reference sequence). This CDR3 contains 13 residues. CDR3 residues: CASSSRDTAGYTF. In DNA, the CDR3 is TGTGCCAGCAGCTCGAGGGACACGGCTGGCTACACCTTC.

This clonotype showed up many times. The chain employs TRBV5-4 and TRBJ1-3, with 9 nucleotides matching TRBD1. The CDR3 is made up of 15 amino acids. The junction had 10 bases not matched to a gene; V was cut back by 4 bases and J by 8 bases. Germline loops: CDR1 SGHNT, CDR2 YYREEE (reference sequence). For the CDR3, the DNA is TGTGCCAGCAGCCGGAACAGGGGGCTGGGGGACACCATATATTTT. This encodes CASSRNRGLGDTIYF.

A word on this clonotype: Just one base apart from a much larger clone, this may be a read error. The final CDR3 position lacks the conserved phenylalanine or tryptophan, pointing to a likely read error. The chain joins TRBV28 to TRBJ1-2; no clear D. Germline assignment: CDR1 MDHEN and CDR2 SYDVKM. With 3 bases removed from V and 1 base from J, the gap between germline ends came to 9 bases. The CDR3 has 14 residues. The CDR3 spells CASSFMGDNYGYTL. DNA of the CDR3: TGTGCCAGCAGTTTCATGGGTGATAACTATGGCTACACCCTC.

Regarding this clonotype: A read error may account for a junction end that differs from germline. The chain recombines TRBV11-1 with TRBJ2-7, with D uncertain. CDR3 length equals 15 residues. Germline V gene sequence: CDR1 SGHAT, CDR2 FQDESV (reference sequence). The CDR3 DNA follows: TGTGTCAGCAGCCCCACTGGCAGGCGTGCCTACGAGCAGTACTTC. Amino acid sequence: CVSSPTGRRAYEQYF.

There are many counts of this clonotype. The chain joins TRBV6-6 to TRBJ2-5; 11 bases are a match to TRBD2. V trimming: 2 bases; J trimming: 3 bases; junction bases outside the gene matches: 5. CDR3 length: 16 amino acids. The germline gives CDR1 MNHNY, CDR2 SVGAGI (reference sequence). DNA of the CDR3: TGTGCCAGCAGTTACGAACTAGCGGGAGAAGAAGAGACCCAGTACTTC. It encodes CASSYELAGEEETQYF.

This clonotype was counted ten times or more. The CDR3 loop reads CASRVGDRVTDTQYF. As DNA, the CDR3 is TGTGCCAGCAGAGTAGGTGACAGGGTTACAGATACGCAGTATTTT. The gene calls are TRBV6-1 and TRBJ2-3; 7 bases agree with TRBD1. Germline trimming cut 6 bases from V and 3 bases from J; bases unmatched to any gene: 9. Per germline, CDR1 MNHNS and CDR2 SASEGT. The CDR3 extends over 15 amino acids.

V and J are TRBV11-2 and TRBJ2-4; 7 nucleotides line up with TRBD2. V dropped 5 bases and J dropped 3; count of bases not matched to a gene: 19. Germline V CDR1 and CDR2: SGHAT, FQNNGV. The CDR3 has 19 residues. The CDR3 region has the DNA TGTGCCAGCAGCCTTCGACCAGTGGGAGGGCCTCGGATCAAAAACATTCAGTACTTC. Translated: CASSLRPVGGPRIKNIQYF.

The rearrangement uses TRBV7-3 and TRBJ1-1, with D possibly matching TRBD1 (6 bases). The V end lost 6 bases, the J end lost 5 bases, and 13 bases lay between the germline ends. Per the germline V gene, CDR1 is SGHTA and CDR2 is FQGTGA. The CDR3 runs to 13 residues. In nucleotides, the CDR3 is TGTGCCAGCAGTAGGAACAGGGAAACTGAAGCTTTCTTT. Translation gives CASSRNRETEAFF.

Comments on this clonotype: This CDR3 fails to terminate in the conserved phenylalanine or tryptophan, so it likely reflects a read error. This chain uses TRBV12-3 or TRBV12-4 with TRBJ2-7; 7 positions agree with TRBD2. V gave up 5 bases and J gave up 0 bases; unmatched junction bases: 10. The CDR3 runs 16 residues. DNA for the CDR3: TGTGCCAGCAGTGGGACTACTGGCCTAACCTCCTACGAGCAGTACTCC. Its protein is CASSGTTGLTSYEQYS.

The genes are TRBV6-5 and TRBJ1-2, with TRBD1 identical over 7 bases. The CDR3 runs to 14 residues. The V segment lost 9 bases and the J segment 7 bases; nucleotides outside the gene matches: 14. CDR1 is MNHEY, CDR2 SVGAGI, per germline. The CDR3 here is CASNPDRMQSGYTF. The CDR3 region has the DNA TGTGCCAGTAACCCGGACAGGATGCAGTCTGGCTACACCTTC.

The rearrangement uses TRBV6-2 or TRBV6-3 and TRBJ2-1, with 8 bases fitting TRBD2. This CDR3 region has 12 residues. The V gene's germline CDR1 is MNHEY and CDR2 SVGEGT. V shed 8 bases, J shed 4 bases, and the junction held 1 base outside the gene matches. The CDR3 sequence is CASASGYNEQFF. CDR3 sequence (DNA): TGTGCCAGCGCTAGCGGGTACAATGAGCAGTTCTTC.

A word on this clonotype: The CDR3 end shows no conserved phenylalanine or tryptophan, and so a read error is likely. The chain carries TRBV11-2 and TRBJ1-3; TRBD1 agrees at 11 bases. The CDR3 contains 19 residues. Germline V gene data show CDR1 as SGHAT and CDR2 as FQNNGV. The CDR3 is CASSSPGQGGLASGNTIYS. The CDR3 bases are TGTGCAAGCAGCTCACCGGGACAGGGGGGACTTGCCTCTGGAAACACCATATATTCT.

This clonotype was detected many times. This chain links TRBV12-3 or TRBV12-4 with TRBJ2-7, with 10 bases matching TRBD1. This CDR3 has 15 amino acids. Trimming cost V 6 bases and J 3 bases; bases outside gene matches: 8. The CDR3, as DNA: TGTGCCAGCAGGGCCTCGGGGACAGGGGTCTACGAGCAGTACTTC. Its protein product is CASRASGTGVYEQYF.

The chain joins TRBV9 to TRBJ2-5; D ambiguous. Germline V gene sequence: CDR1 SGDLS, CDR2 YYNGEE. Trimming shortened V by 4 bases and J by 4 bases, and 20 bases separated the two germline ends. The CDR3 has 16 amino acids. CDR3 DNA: TGTGCCAGCAGCTCCCGGACGCCTTCACAAGCAGAGACCCAGTACTTC. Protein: CASSSRTPSQAETQYF.

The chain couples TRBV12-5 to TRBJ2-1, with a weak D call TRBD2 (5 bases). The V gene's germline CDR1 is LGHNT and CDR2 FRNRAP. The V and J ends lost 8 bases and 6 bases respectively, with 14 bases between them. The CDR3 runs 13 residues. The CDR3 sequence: CASSRGIFNEQFF. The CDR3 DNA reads TGTGCTAGTAGCCGAGGGATTTTCAATGAGCAGTTCTTC.

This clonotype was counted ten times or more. CDR3 residues: CASRTGTSGPGTQYF. CDR3 nucleotides: TGCGCCAGCAGAACCGGGACTAGCGGGCCGGGTACGCAGTATTTT. The chain combines TRBV5-1 with TRBJ2-3, with 12 positions matching TRBD2. Looked up from germline, CDR1 is SGHRS and CDR2 is YFSETQ. The CDR3 length is 15 residues. V dropped 5 bases and J dropped 8; count of bases not matched to a gene: 9.

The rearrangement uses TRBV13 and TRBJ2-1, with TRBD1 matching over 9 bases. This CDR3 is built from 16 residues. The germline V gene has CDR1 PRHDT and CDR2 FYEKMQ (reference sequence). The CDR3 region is CVSSLWTGASGNEQFF. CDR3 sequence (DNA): TGTGTTAGCAGCTTATGGACAGGGGCTTCGGGCAATGAGCAGTTCTTC.

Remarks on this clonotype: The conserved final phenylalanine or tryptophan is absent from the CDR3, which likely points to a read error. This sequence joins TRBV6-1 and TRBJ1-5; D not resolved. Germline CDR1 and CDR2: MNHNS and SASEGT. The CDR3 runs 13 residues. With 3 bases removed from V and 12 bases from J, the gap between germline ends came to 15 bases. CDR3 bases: TGTGCCAGCAGTGACCGGACGTACTCTCTCCAGCATCTT. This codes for CASSDRTYSLQHL.

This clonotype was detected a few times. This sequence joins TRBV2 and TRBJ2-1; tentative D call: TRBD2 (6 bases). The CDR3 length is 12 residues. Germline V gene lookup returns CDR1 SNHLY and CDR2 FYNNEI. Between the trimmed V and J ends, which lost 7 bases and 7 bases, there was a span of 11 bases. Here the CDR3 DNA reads TGTGCCAGCATGGTGGCGGGGAATGAGCAGTTCTTC. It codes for CASMVAGNEQFF.

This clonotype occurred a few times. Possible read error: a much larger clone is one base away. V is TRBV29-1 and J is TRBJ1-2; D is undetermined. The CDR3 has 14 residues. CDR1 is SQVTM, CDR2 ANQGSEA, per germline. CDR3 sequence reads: CGVIVSDIMEGYTF. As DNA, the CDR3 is TGCGGCGTTATAGTCTCCGATATTATGGAAGGCTACACCTTC. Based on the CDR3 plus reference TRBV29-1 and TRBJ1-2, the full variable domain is SAVISQKPSRDICQRGTSLTIQCQVDSQVTMMFWYRQQPGQSLTLIATANQGSEATYESGFVIDKFPISRPNLTFSTLTVSNMSPEDSSIYLCGVIVSDIMEGYTFGSGTRLTVV.

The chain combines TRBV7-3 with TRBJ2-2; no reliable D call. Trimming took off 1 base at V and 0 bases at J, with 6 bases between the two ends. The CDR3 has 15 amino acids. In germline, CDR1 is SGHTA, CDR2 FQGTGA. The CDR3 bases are TGTGCCAGCAGCTTAAACCCCGCGAACACCGGGGAGCTGTTTTTT. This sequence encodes CASSLNPANTGELFF.

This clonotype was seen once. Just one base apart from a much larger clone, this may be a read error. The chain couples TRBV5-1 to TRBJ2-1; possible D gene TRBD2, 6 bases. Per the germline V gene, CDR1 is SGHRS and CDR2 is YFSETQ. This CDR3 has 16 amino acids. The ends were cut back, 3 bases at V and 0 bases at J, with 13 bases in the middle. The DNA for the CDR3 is TGCGCCAGCAGCTCGGCCACCGGGAGCTCCTACAATGAGCAGTTCTTC. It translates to CASSSATGSSYNEQFF.

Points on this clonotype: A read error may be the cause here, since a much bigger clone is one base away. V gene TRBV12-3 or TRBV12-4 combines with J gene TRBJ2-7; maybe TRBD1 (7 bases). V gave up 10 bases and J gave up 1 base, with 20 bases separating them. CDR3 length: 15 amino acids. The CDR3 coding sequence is TGTGCCATCAGGGGGGACAGCATATCTTCCTACGAGCAGTACTTC. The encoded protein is CAIRGDSISSYEQYF.

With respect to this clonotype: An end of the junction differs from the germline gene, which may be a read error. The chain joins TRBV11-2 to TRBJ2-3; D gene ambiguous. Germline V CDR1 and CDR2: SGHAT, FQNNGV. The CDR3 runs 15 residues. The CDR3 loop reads CASGPQGSDTDTHYF. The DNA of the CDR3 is TGTGCCAGTGGCCCACAAGGGTCAGACACAGATACGCACTATTTT.

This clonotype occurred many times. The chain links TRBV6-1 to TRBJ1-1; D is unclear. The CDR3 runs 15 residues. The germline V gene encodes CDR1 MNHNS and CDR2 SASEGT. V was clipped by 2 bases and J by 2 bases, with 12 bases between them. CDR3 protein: CASSETWRINTEAFF. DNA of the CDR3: TGTGCCAGCAGTGAAACTTGGCGGATCAACACTGAAGCTTTCTTT.

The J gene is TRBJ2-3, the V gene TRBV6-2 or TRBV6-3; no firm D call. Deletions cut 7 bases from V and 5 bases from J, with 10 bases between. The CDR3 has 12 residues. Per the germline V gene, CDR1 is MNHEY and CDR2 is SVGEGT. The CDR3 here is CASNKPIDTQYF. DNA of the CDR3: TGTGCCAGCAACAAACCGATAGATACGCAGTATTTT.

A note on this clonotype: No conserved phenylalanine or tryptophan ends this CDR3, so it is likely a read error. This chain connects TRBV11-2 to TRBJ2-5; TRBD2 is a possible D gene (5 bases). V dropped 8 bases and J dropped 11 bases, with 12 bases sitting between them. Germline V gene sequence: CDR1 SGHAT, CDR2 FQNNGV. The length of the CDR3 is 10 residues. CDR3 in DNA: TGTGCCAGCGGAACTCGGACTCAGTACCTC. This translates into CASGTRTQYL.

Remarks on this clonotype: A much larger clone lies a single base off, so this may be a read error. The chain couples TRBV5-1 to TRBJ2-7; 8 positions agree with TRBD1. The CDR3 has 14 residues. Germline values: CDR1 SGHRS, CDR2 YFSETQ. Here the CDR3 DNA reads TGCGCCAGCAGCGCATCGGGACAGGCCTACAAGCAGTACTTC. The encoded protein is CASSASGQAYKQYF.

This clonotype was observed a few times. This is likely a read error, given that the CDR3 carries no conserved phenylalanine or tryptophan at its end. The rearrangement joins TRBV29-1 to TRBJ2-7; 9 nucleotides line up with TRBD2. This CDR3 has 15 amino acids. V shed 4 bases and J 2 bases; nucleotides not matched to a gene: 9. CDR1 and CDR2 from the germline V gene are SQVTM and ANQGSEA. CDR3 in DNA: TGCAGCGTTGGGGATAGCGGGAGCCCTCCCTACGAGCAGTACCTC. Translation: CSVGDSGSPPYEQYL.

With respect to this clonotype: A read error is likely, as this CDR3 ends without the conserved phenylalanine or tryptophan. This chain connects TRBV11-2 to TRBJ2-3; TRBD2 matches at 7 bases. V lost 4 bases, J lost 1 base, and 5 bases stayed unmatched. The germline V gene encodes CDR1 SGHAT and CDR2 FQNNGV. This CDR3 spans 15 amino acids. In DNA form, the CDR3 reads TGTGCCAGCAGCTCCGGACTAGTACGCACAGATACGCAGTATTTA. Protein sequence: CASSSGLVRTDTQYL.

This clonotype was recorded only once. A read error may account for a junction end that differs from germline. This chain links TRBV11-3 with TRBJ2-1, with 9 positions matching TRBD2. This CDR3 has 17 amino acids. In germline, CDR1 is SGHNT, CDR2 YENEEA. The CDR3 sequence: CASSLDWGGLAANKQFF. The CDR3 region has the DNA TGTGCCAGCAGCTTAGATTGGGGGGGACTAGCTGCCAATAAGCAGTTCTTC.